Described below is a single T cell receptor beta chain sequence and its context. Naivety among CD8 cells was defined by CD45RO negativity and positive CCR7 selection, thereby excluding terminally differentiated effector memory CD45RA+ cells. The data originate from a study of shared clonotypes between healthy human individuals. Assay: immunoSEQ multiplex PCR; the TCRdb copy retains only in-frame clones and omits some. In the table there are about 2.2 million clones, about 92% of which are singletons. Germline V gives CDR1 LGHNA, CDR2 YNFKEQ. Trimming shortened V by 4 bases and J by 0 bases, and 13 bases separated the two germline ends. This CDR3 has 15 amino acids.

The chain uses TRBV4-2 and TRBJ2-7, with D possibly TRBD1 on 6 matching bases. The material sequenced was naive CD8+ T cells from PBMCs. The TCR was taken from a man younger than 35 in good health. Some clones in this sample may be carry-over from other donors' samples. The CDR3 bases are TGTGCCAGCAGCCCCAGACAGGATGTCTCCTACGAGCAGTACTTC. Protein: CASSPRQDVSYEQYF.